This entry is about one T cell receptor (beta chain). Its antigen is not identified. The J segment lost 2 bases and the V segment lost 5 bases, leaving 8 bases of the junction unmatched. The CDR3 is 15 amino acids. Germline V lookup: CDR1 LNHDA, CDR2 SQIVND (reference sequence). The sample belongs to a study of cytomegalovirus exposure and HLA in healthy donors. Regarding the study as a whole: Sequencing depth roughly uniform across donors was assumed in presence/absence analyses.

The PCR ran on 60 Vbeta and 13 Jbeta primers. Generated by immunoSEQ multiplex PCR, the TCRdb table keeps only in-frame clones and is missing some. The sample lists around 84,000 clones, approximately 80% seen once, with 3.3% in the top ten. Sequencing was performed on PBMCs. The V call is TRBV19, the J call TRBJ1-2; the match to TRBD1 covers 7 bases. The TCR was taken from a man in his forties or fifties in good health and CMV-seronegative. CDR3 DNA: TGTGCCAGTAGTGAGGCGCCGGGACAGAACTATGGCTACACCTTC. It specifies CASSEAPGQNYGYTF.